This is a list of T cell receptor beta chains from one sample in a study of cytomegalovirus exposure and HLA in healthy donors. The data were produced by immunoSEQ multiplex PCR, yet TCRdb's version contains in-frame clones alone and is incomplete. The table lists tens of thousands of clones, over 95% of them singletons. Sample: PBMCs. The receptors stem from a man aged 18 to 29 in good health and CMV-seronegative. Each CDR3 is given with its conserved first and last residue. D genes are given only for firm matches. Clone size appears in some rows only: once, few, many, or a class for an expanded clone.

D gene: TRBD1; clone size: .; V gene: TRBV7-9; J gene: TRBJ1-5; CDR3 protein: CASSRGRQGEQPQHF; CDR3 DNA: TGTGCCAGCAGCCGGGGTCGTCAGGGGGAACAGCCCCAGCATTTT
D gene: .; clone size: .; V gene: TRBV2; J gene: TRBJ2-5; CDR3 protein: CATGSVETQYF; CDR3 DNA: TGTGCCACCGGGTCTGTAGAGACCCAGTACTTC
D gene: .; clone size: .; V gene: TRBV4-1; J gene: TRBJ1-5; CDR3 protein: CASSQAGSQPQHF; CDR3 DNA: TGCGCCAGCAGCCAGGCGGGGAGTCAGCCCCAGCATTTT
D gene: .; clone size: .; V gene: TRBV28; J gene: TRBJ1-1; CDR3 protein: CASSLYKLMNTEAFF; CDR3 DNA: TGTGCCAGCAGTTTATATAAACTTATGAACACTGAAGCTTTCTTT
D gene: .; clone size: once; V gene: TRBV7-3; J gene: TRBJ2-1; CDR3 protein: CASSLQADEQFF; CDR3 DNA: TGTGCCAGCAGCTTACAGGCCGATGAGCAGTTCTTC
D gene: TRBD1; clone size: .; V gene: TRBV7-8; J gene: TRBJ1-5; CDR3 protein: CASSLASGQGHQPQHF; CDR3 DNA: TGTGCCAGCAGCTTAGCTTCGGGACAGGGTCATCAGCCCCAGCATTTT
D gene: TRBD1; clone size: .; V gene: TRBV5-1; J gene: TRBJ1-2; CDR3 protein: CASSLDTGGSNYGYTF; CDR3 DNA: TGCGCCAGCAGCTTGGATACAGGGGGATCTAACTATGGCTACACCTTC
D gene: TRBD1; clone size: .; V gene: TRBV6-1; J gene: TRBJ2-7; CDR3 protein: CASSEAGQGSYEQYF; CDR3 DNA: TGTGCCAGCAGTGAAGCTGGACAGGGTTCCTACGAGCAGTACTTC
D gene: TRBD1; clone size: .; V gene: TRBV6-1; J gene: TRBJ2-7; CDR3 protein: CASNKDRGLSYEQYF; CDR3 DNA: TGTGCCAGCAATAAGGACAGGGGATTATCCTACGAGCAGTACTTC
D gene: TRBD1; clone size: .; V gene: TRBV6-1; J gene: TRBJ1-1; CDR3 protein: CASSEGSGGTEAFF; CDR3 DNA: TGTGCCAGCAGTGAAGGGTCAGGGGGCACTGAAGCTTTCTTT
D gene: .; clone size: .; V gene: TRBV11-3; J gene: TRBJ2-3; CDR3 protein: CASSLGLYTDTQYF; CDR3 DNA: TGTGCCAGCAGCTTAGGGCTGTACACAGATACGCAGTATTTT
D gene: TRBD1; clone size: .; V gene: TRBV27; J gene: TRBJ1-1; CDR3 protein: CASSLGTANTEAFF; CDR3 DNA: TGTGCCAGCAGTTTAGGGACAGCGAACACTGAAGCTTTCTTT
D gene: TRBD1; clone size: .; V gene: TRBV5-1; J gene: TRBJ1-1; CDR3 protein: CASSWTGVRTEAFF; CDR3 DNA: TGCGCCAGCAGCTGGACAGGGGTAAGGACTGAAGCTTTCTTT
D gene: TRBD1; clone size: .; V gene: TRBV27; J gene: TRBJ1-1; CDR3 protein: CASSRDRTEAFF; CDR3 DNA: TGTGCCAGCAGTAGGGACAGGACTGAAGCTTTCTTT
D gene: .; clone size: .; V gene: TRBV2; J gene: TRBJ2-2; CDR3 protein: CASTVGPANTGELFF; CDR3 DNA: TGTGCCAGCACCGTGGGGCCTGCGAACACCGGGGAGCTGTTTTTT
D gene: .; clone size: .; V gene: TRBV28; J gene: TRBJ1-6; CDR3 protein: CASSLSGANSPLHF; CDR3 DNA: TGTGCCAGCAGTTTATCAGGGGCAAATTCACCCCTCCACTTT
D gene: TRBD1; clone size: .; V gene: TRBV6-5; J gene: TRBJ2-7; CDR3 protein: CASSYSPGQHEQYF; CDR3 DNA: TGTGCCAGCAGTTACTCCCCGGGACAGCACGAGCAGTACTTC
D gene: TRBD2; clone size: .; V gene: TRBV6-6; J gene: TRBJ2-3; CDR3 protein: CASKERLAGGADTQYF; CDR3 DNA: TGTGCCAGCAAAGAAAGACTAGCCGGAGGTGCAGATACGCAGTATTTT
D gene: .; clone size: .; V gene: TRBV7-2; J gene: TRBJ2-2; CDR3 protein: CASSLAIAGELFF; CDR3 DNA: TGTGCCAGCAGCTTAGCCATAGCCGGGGAGCTGTTTTTT
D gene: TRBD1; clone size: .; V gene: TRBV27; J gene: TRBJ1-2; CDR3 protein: CASSLAGQGIGGYTF; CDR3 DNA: TGTGCCAGCAGTTTAGCGGGACAGGGGATAGGTGGCTACACCTTC
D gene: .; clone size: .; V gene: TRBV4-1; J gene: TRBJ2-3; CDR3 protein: CASSQEQGDTQYF; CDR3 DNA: TGCGCCAGCAGCCAAGAACAGGGAGATACGCAGTATTTT
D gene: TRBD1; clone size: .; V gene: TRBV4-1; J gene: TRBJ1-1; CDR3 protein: CASSPLPGQGPHTEAFF; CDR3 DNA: TGCGCCAGCAGCCCGCTACCTGGACAGGGCCCGCACACTGAAGCTTTCTTT
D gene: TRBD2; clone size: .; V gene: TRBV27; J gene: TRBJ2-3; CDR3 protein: CASSFAAGGGGTQYF; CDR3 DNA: TGTGCCAGCAGTTTCGCAGCGGGAGGCGGTGGTACGCAGTATTTT
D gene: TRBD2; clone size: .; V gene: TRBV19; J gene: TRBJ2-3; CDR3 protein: CASKTSGMSLDTQYF; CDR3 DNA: TGTGCCAGTAAAACTAGCGGGATGAGTCTAGATACGCAGTATTTT
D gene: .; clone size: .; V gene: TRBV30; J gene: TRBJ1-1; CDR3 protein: CAFGQVNTEAFF; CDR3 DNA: TGTGCCTTCGGACAAGTGAACACTGAAGCTTTCTTT
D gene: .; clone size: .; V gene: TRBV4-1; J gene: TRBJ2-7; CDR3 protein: CASSQVQGEQYF; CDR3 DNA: TGCGCCAGCAGCCAAGTACAGGGTGAGCAGTACTTC
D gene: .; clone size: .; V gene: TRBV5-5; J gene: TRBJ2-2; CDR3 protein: CASSSTTGELFF; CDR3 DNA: TGTGCCAGCAGCTCGACTACCGGGGAGCTGTTTTTT
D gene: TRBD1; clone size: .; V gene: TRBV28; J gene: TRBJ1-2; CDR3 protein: CASRSTGGAGYTF; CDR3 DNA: TGTGCCAGCAGATCTACAGGGGGCGCTGGCTACACCTTC